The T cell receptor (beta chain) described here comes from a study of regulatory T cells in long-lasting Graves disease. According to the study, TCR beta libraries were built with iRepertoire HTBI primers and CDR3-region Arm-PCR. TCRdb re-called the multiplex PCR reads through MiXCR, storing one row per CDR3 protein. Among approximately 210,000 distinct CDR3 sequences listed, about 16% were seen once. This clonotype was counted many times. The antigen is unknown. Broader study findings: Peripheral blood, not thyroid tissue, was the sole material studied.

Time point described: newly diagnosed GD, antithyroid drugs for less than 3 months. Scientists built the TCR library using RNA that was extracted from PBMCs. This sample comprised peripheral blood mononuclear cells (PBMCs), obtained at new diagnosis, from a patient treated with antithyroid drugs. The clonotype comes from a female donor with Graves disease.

CDR3 residues: CAWSVQWRGEKLFF. CDR3 nucleotide sequence: TGTGCCTGGAGTGTACAATGGAGAGGTGAAAAACTGTTTTTT. The chain carries TRBV30 and TRBJ1-4; D not certain. Germline V gene data show CDR1 as GTSNPN and CDR2 as SVGIG (reference sequence). The CDR3 length is 14 residues. With 0 bases removed from V and 7 bases from J, the gap between germline ends came to 12 bases.